The 16 T cell receptor beta chains reported below all come from one sample, sequenced in a study of CD8+ T cells in alopecia areata. RNA was isolated and reverse transcribed to cDNA, the sequencing template. Using immunoSEQ multiplex PCR, the repertoire was profiled, and TCRdb retains in-frame clones only, with some absent. The sample shows approximately 100,000 clones, almost 60% of them seen only once. The treatment was: oral pan-JAK inhibitor, 5-10 mg twice daily. This specimen consisted of CD8+ T cells sorted from blood, obtained at approximately week 55, from a patient treated with tofacitinib. The receptors derive from a human donor with alopecia areata.

The chain links TRBV19 to TRBJ1-6, with D uncertain. Germline CDR1 reads LNHDA; CDR2 reads SQIVND (reference sequence). The CDR3 runs 17 residues. Between the trimmed V and J ends, which lost 5 bases and 0 bases, there was a span of 14 bases. The CDR3 spells CASSPSRDVSYNSPLHF. The CDR3 DNA sequence: TGTGCCAGTAGTCCGAGTAGGGATGTCTCCTATAATTCACCCCTCCACTTT.

The J gene is TRBJ1-1, the V gene TRBV4-1; D not resolved. V lost 4 bases and J 5 bases, leaving 5 bases between the germline ends. Germline CDR1 reads MGHRA; CDR2 reads YSYEKL. The CDR3 is 11 residues long. This CDR3 reads CASSLGTEAFF. As DNA, the CDR3 is TGCGCCAGCAGCCTCGGAACTGAAGCTTTCTTT.

J is TRBJ1-5 and V is TRBV25-1, with D hard to call. The V and J ends lost 3 bases and 2 bases respectively, with 14 bases between them. Germline V gene lookup returns CDR1 MGHDK and CDR2 SYGVNS. The CDR3 loop spans 16 amino acids. CDR3 in amino acids: CASSESTRGGNQPQHF. The CDR3 coding sequence is TGTGCCAGCAGTGAGTCAACTCGCGGGGGCAATCAGCCCCAGCATTTT.

The gene calls are TRBV30 and TRBJ1-1; D is ambiguous. Germline CDR1 reads GTSNPN; CDR2 reads SVGIG (reference sequence). The CDR3 runs to 14 residues. Deletions cut 3 bases from V and 6 bases from J, with 17 bases between. CDR3 amino acids: CAWRGGGTTSEAFF. CDR3 coding DNA: TGTGCCTGGAGAGGAGGAGGCACAACATCTGAAGCTTTCTTT.

The V and J genes are TRBV11-2 and TRBJ2-3; 9 bases fit TRBD1. Germline V gives CDR1 SGHAT, CDR2 FQNNGV. V lost 7 bases to trimming and J lost 6 bases; unmatched junction nucleotides: 11. The CDR3 loop spans 15 amino acids. CDR3 DNA sequence: TGTGCCAGCAACTACCGGGACAGGGATGTTGATACGCAGTATTTT. Its translation: CASNYRDRDVDTQYF.

This clone has only a few counts. The chain has TRBV30 and TRBJ1-6, with D maybe TRBD1 (5 bases). Germline V gene sequence: CDR1 GTSNPN, CDR2 SVGIG (reference sequence). Trimming removed 2 bases from V and 10 bases from J, with 15 bases in between. The CDR3 covers 14 residues. This CDR3 is CAWSSLGELSPLHF. Written as DNA, the CDR3 is TGTGCCTGGAGTTCTTTAGGGGAACTATCACCCCTCCACTTT.

V gene TRBV29-1 combines with J gene TRBJ2-7; the match to TRBD1 covers 9 bases. With V trimmed by 6 bases and J by 0 bases, 6 bases remained unmatched. The CDR3 spans 14 residues. From germline, CDR1 is SQVTM and CDR2 ANQGSEA. The CDR3 loop reads CSVGQGPSSYEQYF. The DNA of the CDR3 is TGCAGCGTGGGACAGGGACCGAGCTCCTACGAGCAGTACTTC.

This chain uses TRBV11-3 with TRBJ1-1; D is ambiguous. Looked up from germline, CDR1 is SGHNT and CDR2 is YENEEA. V lost 1 base and J 7 bases, leaving 7 bases between the germline ends. CDR3 length: 12 residues. CDR3 protein: CASSLGRLEAFF. The DNA of the CDR3 is TGTGCCAGCAGCTTAGGCCGGCTTGAAGCTTTCTTT.

This clone was recorded a few times. The CDR3, as DNA: TGTGCCAGCAGTACAGGGGCGGGGTCCTACGAGCAGTACTTC. Translation: CASSTGAGSYEQYF. The gene calls are TRBV27 and TRBJ2-7; D perhaps matches TRBD1 (7 bases). The CDR3 length is 14 residues. Germline V gene data show CDR1 as MNHEY and CDR2 as SMNVEV (reference sequence). Trimming left V 5 bases short and J 1 base short, with 12 bases between.

V is TRBV9 and J is TRBJ2-6; D might be TRBD1 (5 bases). CDR3 length: 16 amino acids. Germline loops: CDR1 SGDLS, CDR2 YYNGEE. Trimming cost V 7 bases and J 4 bases, with 18 bases left between them. The CDR3 loop is CASLGREARGANVLTF. The CDR3 DNA sequence: TGTGCCAGCTTGGGCAGGGAAGCCCGGGGGGCCAACGTCCTGACTTTC. Using reference TRBV9 and TRBJ2-6 for the parts outside the CDR3, the full variable domain is DSGVTQTPKHLITATGQRVTLRCSPRSGDLSVYWYQQSLDQGLQFLIQYYNGEERAKGNILERFSAQQFPDLHSELNLSSLELGDSALYFCASLGREARGANVLTFGAGSRLTVL.

This clone was picked up many times. V and J are TRBV30 and TRBJ2-1, with D tentatively TRBD1 (6 bases). V shed 2 bases and J shed 7 bases, with 15 bases lying between them. Germline V CDR1 and CDR2: GTSNPN, SVGIG (reference sequence). The CDR3 has 14 residues. For the CDR3, the DNA is TGTGCCTGGAGTCCTGAGACAGGAATTAATGAGCAGTTCTTC. It codes for CAWSPETGINEQFF. Complete variable domain (other parts from reference TRBV30 and TRBJ2-1): SQTIHQWPATLVQPVGSPLSLECTVEGTSNPNLYWYRQAAGRGLQLLFYSVGIGQISSEVPQNLSASRPQDRQFILSSKKLLLSDSGFYLCAWSPETGINEQFFGPGTRLTVL.

The V call is TRBV10-2, the J call TRBJ1-6, with D possibly TRBD1 on 6 matching bases. Trimming removed 4 bases at V and 15 bases at J, with 16 bases between. The CDR3 has 13 residues. CDR1 WSHSY and CDR2 SAAADI come from the germline V gene. The CDR3 sequence is CASSGGLDRSLHF. CDR3 bases: TGCGCCAGCAGTGGGGGGCTGGATCGGAGCCTCCACTTT.

This clone has only a few counts. V is TRBV29-1 and J is TRBJ1-2; 12 bases align to TRBD1. From germline, CDR1 is SQVTM and CDR2 ANQGSEA. The CDR3 covers 15 residues. Trimming removed 4 bases from V and 6 bases from J; junction bases left unmatched: 9. The CDR3 DNA reads TGCAGCGTTGTAAGGCCGGGACAGGGGGCGAATGGCTACACCTTC. It encodes CSVVRPGQGANGYTF.

This rearrangement joins TRBV7-9 to TRBJ2-7; possible D gene TRBD1, 6 bases. The CDR3 is made up of 16 amino acids. Germline V lookup: CDR1 SEHNR, CDR2 FQNEAQ (reference sequence). V was trimmed by 2 bases and J by 6 bases, leaving 20 bases between them. The CDR3 spells CASSLFQGPGLSEQYF. In DNA form, the CDR3 reads TGTGCCAGCAGCTTATTCCAGGGGCCTGGGTTGTCCGAGCAGTACTTC.

The V and J genes are TRBV5-1 and TRBJ2-7; D gene uncertain. Per the germline V gene, CDR1 is SGHRS and CDR2 is YFSETQ. The CDR3 runs to 15 residues. The V gene lost 0 bases and the J gene lost 5 bases, with 15 bases spanning the gap. The CDR3 protein is CASSLVEVGFHEQYF. In DNA form, the CDR3 reads TGCGCCAGCAGCTTGGTTGAGGTTGGGTTCCACGAGCAGTACTTC.

This clone was picked up a small number of times. The V gene is TRBV30, the J gene TRBJ2-7; 7 nucleotides match TRBD2. The CDR3 contains 15 residues. Germline V gene sequence: CDR1 GTSNPN, CDR2 SVGIG (reference sequence). J gave up 3 bases and V 0 bases, and 8 bases lay outside the gene matches. The CDR3 here is CAWSVLRGRVYEQYF. For the CDR3, the DNA is TGTGCCTGGAGTGTACTCCGGGGGAGGGTCTACGAGCAGTACTTC.